The 14 T cell receptor beta chains listed next were all sequenced from one sample in a study of monozygotic twins with inflammatory bowel disease. Reanalyzing the 5' RACE reads, TCRdb keeps one entry per CDR3 protein, without DNA. There are 110,000 or so distinct CDR3 sequences in the sample, with over 10% held by the top ten. Sequencing input: blood. The receptors were gathered from a human donor with ulcerative colitis or Crohn's disease, or a healthy co-twin of an affected twin (not recorded which).

The chain combines TRBV7-9 with TRBJ1-4; TCRdb reports TRBD1, a call that lacks DNA to check it against. The CDR3 spans 14 residues. The germline gives CDR1 SEHNR, CDR2 FQNEAQ (reference sequence). The chain's CDR3 is CASSDGQVGEKLFF.

The chain employs TRBV3-1 and TRBJ2-2; the D call from TCRdb, TRBD1, cannot be confirmed without DNA. The germline CDR1 and CDR2 sequences are LGHDT and YNNKEL (reference sequence). The CDR3 sequence is 15 residues long. The chain's CDR3 is CASSQGGWNTGELFF.

This chain links TRBV2 with TRBJ1-5. Per the germline V gene, CDR1 is SNHLY and CDR2 is FYNNEI. This CDR3 is 13 amino acids long. CDR3 loop: CASSVYSNQPQHF.

CDR3 sequence: CASSPSEASIITYEQYF. The V call is TRBV27, the J call TRBJ2-7; there is no DNA to check the TCRdb D call of TRBD2. This CDR3 is built from 17 residues. Germline V gives CDR1 MNHEY, CDR2 SMNVEV (reference sequence).

The chain links TRBV20-1 to TRBJ2-1; TCRdb's D call of TRBD1 is untestable without DNA. The CDR3 covers 15 residues. Germline lookup yields CDR1 DFQATT and CDR2 SNEGSKA (reference sequence). The CDR3 loop reads CSARDWDATYNEQFF.

This chain connects TRBV7-9 to TRBJ1-4; TCRdb picks TRBD1, but there is no DNA to check that call. The CDR3 contains 14 residues. Germline CDR1 reads SEHNR; CDR2 reads FQNEAQ (reference sequence). This chain's CDR3 is CASSTGRKNEKLFF.

V usage is TRBV20-1 and J usage is TRBJ2-2; TCRdb lists TRBD1, though no DNA is available to test this call. Germline V gene sequence: CDR1 DFQATT, CDR2 SNEGSKA (reference sequence). This CDR3 has 14 amino acids. CDR3 residues: CSAQTALGTGELFF.

The J gene is TRBJ2-1, the V gene TRBV7-9; there is no DNA to check the TCRdb D call of TRBD1. The CDR3 is 16 amino acids. The germline CDR1 and CDR2 sequences are SEHNR and FQNEAQ (reference sequence). CDR3: CASSRGGSPLANEQFF.

The CDR3 loop reads CASSTLAGYTDTQYF. The J gene is TRBJ2-3, the V gene TRBV7-8; TCRdb designates TRBD2, a call that cannot be tested without DNA. The CDR3 spans 15 residues. Germline V CDR1 and CDR2: SGHVS, FQNEAQ.

The chain recombines TRBV6-4 with TRBJ1-1; there is no DNA to check the TCRdb D call of TRBD1. The CDR3 is 15 residues long. Germline loops: CDR1 MRHNA, CDR2 SNTAGT. The CDR3 is CASSESRDRATEAFF.

The rearrangement links TRBV10-3 to TRBJ1-4; with no DNA, the TCRdb D assignment of TRBD1 cannot be verified. The CDR3 length is 17 residues. Germline V gene sequence: CDR1 ENHRY, CDR2 SYGVKD. The CDR3 loop reads CAIRPGQGSATNEKLFF.

The chain combines TRBV5-6 with TRBJ2-2. Germline CDR1 reads SGHDT; CDR2 reads YYEEEE. CDR3 size: 15 residues. This CDR3 reads CASSLGGGGTGELFF.

The chain has TRBV30 and TRBJ2-1; TCRdb proposes TRBD2, but this gene call is untestable without DNA. Germline V gene lookup returns CDR1 GTSNPN and CDR2 SVGIG (reference sequence). This CDR3 is 14 amino acids long. The CDR3 loop reads CAWSVLAVYNEQFF. Full variable domain (remainder filled in from reference TRBV30 and TRBJ2-1): SQTIHQWPATLVQPVGSPLSLECTVEGTSNPNLYWYRQAAGRGLQLLFYSVGIGQISSEVPQNLSASRPQDRQFILSSKKLLLSDSGFYLCAWSVLAVYNEQFFGPGTRLTVL.

This CDR3 is CAITGLPTTNTGELFF. The chain couples TRBV10-3 to TRBJ2-2; TCRdb proposes TRBD2, but this gene call is untestable without DNA. CDR1 is ENHRY, CDR2 SYGVKD, per germline. This CDR3 region has 16 residues.